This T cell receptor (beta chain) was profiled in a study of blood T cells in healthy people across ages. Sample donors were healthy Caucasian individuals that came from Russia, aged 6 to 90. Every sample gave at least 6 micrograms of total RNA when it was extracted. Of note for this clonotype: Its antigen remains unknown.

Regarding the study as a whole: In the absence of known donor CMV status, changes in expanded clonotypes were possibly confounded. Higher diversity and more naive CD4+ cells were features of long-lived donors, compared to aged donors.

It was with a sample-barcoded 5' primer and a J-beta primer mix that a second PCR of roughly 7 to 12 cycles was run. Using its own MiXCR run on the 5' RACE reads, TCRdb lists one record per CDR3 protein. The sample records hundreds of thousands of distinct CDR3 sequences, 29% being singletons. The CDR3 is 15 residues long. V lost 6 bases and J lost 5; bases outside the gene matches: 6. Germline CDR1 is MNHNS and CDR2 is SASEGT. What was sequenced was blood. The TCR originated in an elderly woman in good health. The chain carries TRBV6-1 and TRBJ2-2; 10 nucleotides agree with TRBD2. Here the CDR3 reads CASSPAGGPTGELFF. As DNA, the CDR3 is TGTGCCAGCAGCCCAGCGGGGGGGCCTACCGGGGAGCTGTTTTTT.